These T cell receptor beta chains were read from a single sample in a study of response to subunit inactivated influenza vaccine. TCRdb passed the RT-PCR reads through MiXCR, listing each CDR3 protein once. The profile shows approximately 530,000 distinct CDR3 sequences, 6.5% to 8% of them singletons. The material was PBMCs from blood, obtained around 25 months after vaccination. The receptors stem from a man aged 45-69 years who received an inactivated influenza vaccine. The CDR3 runs from the conserved cysteine through the conserved F or W. A D gene is named only where the DNA matches it firmly. The listing skips clone size in some rows; elsewhere it reads once, few, many or a size class.

clone size	V gene	J gene	D gene	CDR3 protein
.	TRBV9	TRBJ1-5	TRBD1	CASSAGTGSQPQHF
few	TRBV4-3	TRBJ2-1	TRBD2	CASSQGLFPDEQFF
many	TRBV7-2	TRBJ2-1	.	CASSFFDPYQTNNEQFF
many	TRBV4-2	TRBJ2-7	TRBD1	CASSQDLTQGVNEQYF
many	TRBV3-1	TRBJ2-3	.	CASSQDEAGPPYTDTQYF
.	TRBV11-2	TRBJ1-1	.	CASSVQMNTEAFF
few	TRBV6-1	TRBJ2-3	.	CASSEYETAGDTQYF
many	TRBV6-1	TRBJ2-4	TRBD2	CASSPGLAGTFAKNIQYF
few	TRBV7-9	TRBJ2-1	TRBD1	CASSLFAGGGLREQFF
few	TRBV10-3	TRBJ2-1	TRBD2	CAIAAGVRDEQFF
.	TRBV6-2/TRBV6-3	TRBJ2-5	.	CASSPRSGGRQETQYF
few	TRBV27	TRBJ1-2	.	CASSLKGLGGYTF
.	TRBV7-2	TRBJ1-2	.	CASSFEGRVYTF
many	TRBV7-3	TRBJ2-5	TRBD1	CASSLEGQGKRTQYF
many	TRBV5-1	TRBJ2-1	.	CASSLGTPTVNEQFF
many	TRBV15	TRBJ1-5	TRBD1	CATSRDLRGQGAHSNQPQHF
few	TRBV6-1	TRBJ2-3	TRBD2	CASSETSGGGHTQYF
few	TRBV18	TRBJ2-7	.	CASSPPSRGEAEQYF
many	TRBV7-6	TRBJ2-7	.	CASSLEQGDYYEQYF
.	TRBV6-2/TRBV6-3	TRBJ2-1	TRBD2	CASWGKAGAGDHNEQFF
.	TRBV4-1	TRBJ1-5	.	CASSQDGRENQPQHF
.	TRBV20-1	TRBJ1-6	.	CTAGDFNNSPLHF
many	TRBV6-1	TRBJ1-1	TRBD1	CASSTQGAFTEAFF
many	TRBV25-1	TRBJ2-2	.	CASSEGRGDTGELFF
few	TRBV20-1	TRBJ2-7	TRBD2	CSAFPGGRAGNEQYF
few	TRBV10-3	TRBJ2-5	.	CAISEWGAIQETQYF
few	TRBV5-1	TRBJ2-3	.	CASSFGLTGADTQYF
few	TRBV20-1	TRBJ2-1	TRBD2	CSARAKRENHNEQFF
once	TRBV5-1	TRBJ2-5	.	CASSAGPGGETQYF
few	TRBV24-1	TRBJ2-3	TRBD1	CATSDSGQFTGTQYF
few	TRBV29-1	TRBJ2-5	.	CSVTQGGFQETQYF
.	TRBV6-1	TRBJ2-2	TRBD1	CASSGGTGNTGELFF
many	TRBV11-2	TRBJ1-3	.	CASSRYRGNTIYF
many	TRBV12-3/TRBV12-4	TRBJ2-7	.	CASSSGYGAYEQYF
.	TRBV11-2	TRBJ1-3	.	CASSIGQVSGNTIYF
few	TRBV12-3/TRBV12-4	TRBJ1-1	.	CASSSSRTAVWAFF
many	TRBV4-3	TRBJ2-2	TRBD1	CASSPSPDRGPNTGELFF
many	TRBV7-2	TRBJ1-3	TRBD1	CASSPGQGKGNTIYF
.	TRBV28	TRBJ2-2	.	CASSTWTGILAGMNTGELFF
many	TRBV18	TRBJ2-7	TRBD1	CASSLPGQGPSYEQYF
few	TRBV18	TRBJ1-5	.	CASSPSVVDSNQPQHF
few	TRBV21-1	TRBJ2-7	.	CASSKGPGSPHEQYF
.	TRBV7-9	TRBJ1-2	.	CASSLGDPANGYTF
few	TRBV10-3	TRBJ2-7	TRBD1	CAISPTGEIYEQYF
many	TRBV11-2	TRBJ2-7	.	CASSLDFRNEQYF
.	TRBV7-9	TRBJ1-1	.	CASRTQDIEAFF
few	TRBV27	TRBJ1-1	.	CASSLSAGLTEAFF
few	TRBV7-9	TRBJ2-5	TRBD1	CASSWDREVPLEETQYF
many	TRBV11-2	TRBJ2-5	TRBD2	CASSLTSGGSQTQYF
few	TRBV20-1	TRBJ2-2	TRBD2	CSARIFVAGEIGELFF
few	TRBV29-1	TRBJ2-1	.	CSVSGILGQLLGEQFF
many	TRBV6-1	TRBJ2-7	.	CASSRQSTNEQYF
.	TRBV29-1	TRBJ2-7	.	CSVVGDEQYF
few	TRBV10-1	TRBJ2-2	TRBD2	CASSRIAGEVLFF
.	TRBV7-9	TRBJ2-1	TRBD1	CASSLVLAGGAYNEQFF
few	TRBV12-3/TRBV12-4	TRBJ2-7	.	CASSLTERANYEQYF
.	TRBV5-1	TRBJ2-1	.	CASSWGAGGGVGEQFF
.	TRBV20-1	TRBJ2-1	TRBD2	CSAHLADLSYNEQFF